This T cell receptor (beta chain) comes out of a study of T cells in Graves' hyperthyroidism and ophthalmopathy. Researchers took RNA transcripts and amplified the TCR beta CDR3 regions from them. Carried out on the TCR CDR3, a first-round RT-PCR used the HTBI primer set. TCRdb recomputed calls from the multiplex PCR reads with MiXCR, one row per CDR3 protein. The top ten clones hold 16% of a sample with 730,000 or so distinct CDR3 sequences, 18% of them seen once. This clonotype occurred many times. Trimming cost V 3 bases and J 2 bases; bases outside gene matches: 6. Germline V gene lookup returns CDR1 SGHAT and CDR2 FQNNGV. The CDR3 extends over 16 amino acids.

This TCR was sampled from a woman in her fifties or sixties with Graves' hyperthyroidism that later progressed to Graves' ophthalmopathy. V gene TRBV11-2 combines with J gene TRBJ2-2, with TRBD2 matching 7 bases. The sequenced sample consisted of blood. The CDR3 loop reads CASSLPSGRNTGELFF. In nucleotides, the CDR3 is TGTGCCAGCAGCTTGCCTAGCGGCAGAAACACCGGGGAGCTGTTTTTT.